These 21 T cell receptor beta chains originate from one sample sequenced in a study of human T cells and chemical hapten exposure. Time point described: pre-sensitization, week 0. Sample treatment: therapeutic diphenylcyclopropenone sensitization with weekly scalp DPC. MiXCR was run by TCRdb on the RACE reads, yielding one entry per CDR3 protein. Among under 95,000 distinct CDR3 sequences, approximately 9% were seen once, and the ten largest hold just over 2.5%. The material sequenced was whole blood, taken in connection with sensitization to the hapten diphenylcyclopropenone (DPC). The receptors originated from a man aged 35 to 55 with alopecia areata. Some clones in this sample may be carry-over from other donors' samples.

The chain is built from TRBV5-1 and TRBJ2-3, with D perhaps TRBD2 (5 bases). The V gene's germline CDR1 is SGHRS and CDR2 YFSETQ. This CDR3 contains 14 residues. As DNA, the CDR3 is TGCGCTAGCGCGACGGAAACTAGCACAGATACGCAGTATTTT. Encoded protein: CASATETSTDTQYF.

This clonotype was counted many times. The J gene is TRBJ1-1, the V gene TRBV6-5; D not resolved. This CDR3 is built from 16 residues. Germline V CDR1 and CDR2: MNHEY, SVGAGI. V was clipped by 0 bases and J by 0 bases, with 11 bases between them. Here the CDR3 reads CASSYSLVKLNTEAFF. CDR3 in DNA: TGTGCCAGCAGTTACTCCTTGGTCAAATTGAACACTGAAGCTTTCTTT.

The table lists this clonotype with a few counts. The gene calls are TRBV11-2 and TRBJ2-1; TRBD1 matches 10 bases. The CDR3 contains 16 residues. Germline trimming cut 3 bases from V and 3 bases from J; bases unmatched to any gene: 5. Germline CDR1 reads SGHAT; CDR2 reads FQNNGV. CDR3 region: CASSLRTGGNYNEQFF. The CDR3 nucleotides read TGTGCCAGCAGCTTGCGGACAGGGGGGAACTACAATGAGCAGTTCTTC.

This clonotype was seen a few times. This chain uses TRBV3-1 with TRBJ2-3; D may correspond to TRBD1 or TRBD2 (7 bases each). Germline V gene sequence: CDR1 LGHDT, CDR2 YNNKEL (reference sequence). This CDR3 is 18 amino acids long. The germline V and J ends were trimmed by 4 bases and 4 bases, with 24 bases remaining between them. CDR3 in DNA: TGTGCCAGCAGCCGAGTATCCCCAGGGGGAGGGCCCTCAGATACGCAGTATTTT. It translates to CASSRVSPGGGPSDTQYF.

This clonotype was detected ten times or more. This sequence joins TRBV21-1 and TRBJ2-7. TRBV21-1 is annotated as a pseudogene. The CDR3 runs 11 residues. The CDR3 sequence is CASGRVYEQYF. The DNA for the CDR3 is TGTGCCAGCGGAAGGGTTTACGAGCAGTACTTC.

This clonotype was detected only a few times. In nucleotides, the CDR3 is TGTGCCAGCAGTACAGGGGGCGCCGTGAGAGGCTACACCTTC. Translated, it gives CASSTGGAVRGYTF. The rearrangement joins TRBV6-5 to TRBJ1-2; TRBD1 matches at 9 bases. Germline CDR1 reads MNHEY; CDR2 reads SVGAGI. V dropped 5 bases and J dropped 8; count of bases not matched to a gene: 9. CDR3 length equals 14 residues.

The chain links TRBV20-1 to TRBJ2-7; D unclear. CDR1 and CDR2 (germline): DFQATT, SNEGSKA (reference sequence). Deletions cut 3 bases from V and 7 bases from J, with 13 bases between. CDR3 length: 12 amino acids. In DNA, the CDR3 is TGCAGTGCTAGGGACCTACTCGGGGAGCAGTACGTC. The encoded protein is CSARDLLGEQYV.

The gene calls are TRBV5-1 and TRBJ2-2, with 7 bases lining up with TRBD2. V shed 4 bases and J 2 bases; nucleotides not matched to a gene: 5. Germline assignment: CDR1 SGHRS and CDR2 YFSETQ. The CDR3 length is 15 residues. CDR3 sequence: CASSRASGNTGELFF. The CDR3 nucleotides are TGCGCCAGCAGCAGAGCTAGCGGCAACACCGGGGAGCTGTTTTTT. Variable domain in full (rest from reference TRBV5-1 and TRBJ2-2): KAGVTQTPRYLIKTRGQQVTLSCSPISGHRSVSWYQQTPGQGLQFLFEYFSETQRNKGNFPGRFSGRQFSNSRSEMNVSTLELGDSALYLCASSRASGNTGELFFGEGSRLTVL.

This clonotype appeared a few times. The V gene is TRBV7-2, the J gene TRBJ2-7; TRBD1 agrees at 7 bases. Trimming cost V 3 bases and J 1 base; bases outside gene matches: 3. Germline-derived CDR1 and CDR2 are SGHTA and FQGNSA. The CDR3 contains 14 residues. The CDR3, as DNA: TGTGCCAGCAGCTTTAGACAGGGATCCTACGAGCAGTACTTC. This translates into CASSFRQGSYEQYF.

The chain uses TRBV15 and TRBJ2-5; 10 nucleotides match TRBD1. V shed 5 bases and J 5 bases; nucleotides not matched to a gene: 8. Germline V CDR1 and CDR2: LNHNV, YYDKDF (reference sequence). This CDR3 has 15 residues. Here the CDR3 DNA reads TGTGCCACCAGCCCCGGGACAGGGGCAAGTGAGACCCAGTACTTC. Translation gives CATSPGTGASETQYF.

V is TRBV25-1 and J is TRBJ2-5, with D hard to call. Trimming stripped 3 bases from V and 4 bases from J, with 9 bases between. CDR3 size: 13 residues. Germline CDR1 and CDR2: MGHDK and SYGVNS. The CDR3 nucleotides are TGTGCCAGCAGTGAGAAGCCCCGAGAGACCCAGTACTTC. Translating gives CASSEKPRETQYF.

This clonotype came up a few times. The chain couples TRBV12-3 or TRBV12-4 to TRBJ1-1, with D maybe TRBD1 (5 bases). The CDR3 covers 17 residues. V lost 5 bases to trimming and J lost 1 base, with 20 bases between them. CDR3 in amino acids: CASSPWRRGIENTEAFF. CDR3 bases: TGTGCCAGCAGTCCCTGGCGTCGGGGCATCGAGAACACTGAAGCTTTCTTT.

The chain couples TRBV6-2 or TRBV6-3 to TRBJ2-4; 9 bases are a match to TRBD2. The trim removed 2 bases at V and 1 base at J, leaving 18 bases unmatched. Germline V gene sequence: CDR1 MNHEY, CDR2 SVGEGT. The CDR3 contains 21 residues. The CDR3 nucleotides are TGTGCCAGCAGTTACGAAAGAACGGTTCTAGCGGGACCGATTGCCAAAAACATTCAGTACTTC. It encodes CASSYERTVLAGPIAKNIQYF.

This clonotype came up a few times. V and J are TRBV5-6 and TRBJ2-5, with a weak D call TRBD2 (6 bases). CDR1 and CDR2 from the germline V gene are SGHDT and YYEEEE. V lost 6 bases to trimming and J lost 4 bases, with 13 bases between them. The CDR3 extends over 13 amino acids. The CDR3 DNA reads as TGTGCCAGCAACGTCGGGAGCCGAGAGACCCAGTACTTC. Its translation is CASNVGSRETQYF.

The rearrangement joins TRBV11-2 to TRBJ2-7; tentative D call: TRBD1 (5 bases). The CDR3 is 15 residues long. V lost 5 bases, J lost 2 bases, and 16 bases lay in between. Germline V CDR1 and CDR2: SGHAT, FQNNGV. CDR3 loop: CASSPTTVITYEQYF. The CDR3 nucleotides read TGTGCCAGCAGCCCTACGACAGTAATAACCTACGAGCAGTACTTC.

This clonotype was recorded a few times. The genes are TRBV12-3 or TRBV12-4 and TRBJ2-3, with TRBD2 matching 8 bases. With 4 bases clipped from V and 0 bases from J, the junction kept 9 bases outside the gene matches. The CDR3 has 17 amino acids. The CDR3 spells CASSSEREFRSTDTQYF. The CDR3 DNA follows: TGTGCCAGCAGTTCTGAGCGGGAGTTCCGTAGCACAGATACGCAGTATTTT.

CDR3 bases: TGTGCCAGCGGAATCGACAGAGGGGTCACTGAAGCTTTCTTT. It encodes CASGIDRGVTEAFF. The chain joins TRBV7-9 to TRBJ1-1, with D possibly TRBD1 on 5 matching bases. Germline lookup yields CDR1 SEHNR and CDR2 FQNEAQ (reference sequence). The germline V and J ends were trimmed by 8 bases and 4 bases, with 17 bases remaining between them. The CDR3 has 14 residues.

The V gene is TRBV7-8, the J gene TRBJ2-7; D possibly uses TRBD1 or TRBD2 (6 bases each). The germline V gene encodes CDR1 SGHVS and CDR2 FQNEAQ. V was trimmed by 0 bases and J by 1 base, leaving 19 bases between them. The CDR3 is 18 amino acids. In DNA, the CDR3 is TGTGCCAGCAGCTTAGCGAGGGGGGCGGGGAGCTTTTCCTACGAGCAGTACGTC. It is translated as CASSLARGAGSFSYEQYV.

The table lists this clonotype with a few counts. Mismatch with germline at one junction end may stem from a read error. The chain uses TRBV4-2 and TRBJ2-5, with D hard to call. The germline gives CDR1 LGHNA, CDR2 YNFKEQ. This CDR3 region has 15 residues. The CDR3 region has the DNA TGTGCCAGCAGCCAAGAAGTTGGGTTACAAGAGACCCAGCACTTC. Amino acid sequence: CASSQEVGLQETQHF.

This clonotype occurred many times. The V gene is TRBV7-2, the J gene TRBJ2-1; a possible D gene is TRBD1 (6 bases). Germline lookup yields CDR1 SGHTA and CDR2 FQGNSA. The V and J ends lost 4 bases and 8 bases respectively, with 15 bases between them. CDR3 length: 14 amino acids. CDR3 coding DNA: TGTGCCAGCAGCTCGACAGGATTCACCCATGAGCAGTTCTTC. Translation: CASSSTGFTHEQFF. Full variable domain (remainder filled in from reference TRBV7-2 and TRBJ2-1): GAGVSQSPSNKVTEKGKDVELRCDPISGHTALYWYRQSLGQGLEFLIYFQGNSAPDKSGLPSDRFSAERTGGSVSTLTIQRTQQEDSAVYLCASSSTGFTHEQFFGPGTRLTVL.

This clonotype was counted between two and nine times. The V and J genes are TRBV16 and TRBJ1-1; no reliable D call. CDR3 length equals 13 residues. V was trimmed by 0 bases and J by 5 bases, leaving 7 bases between them. Germline values: CDR1 KGHSY, CDR2 FQNENV. CDR3 DNA sequence: TGTGCCAGCAGCCAATCGAGAGTGACTGAAGCTTTCTTT. Its translation: CASSQSRVTEAFF.